This TCR beta chain emerged from a study of PD-L1 blockade in urothelial cancer. Study-wide background: Each blood sample yielded a median of about 150,000 T cells.

Generated by immunoSEQ multiplex PCR, the TCRdb table keeps only in-frame clones and is missing some. The table shows 20,000 to 30,000 clones, with 70% to 90% occurring only once. Whole-study results and caveats: Patients who had durable benefit saw their tumor-associated blood clones expand more at 3 weeks. Pretreatment TCR clonality in blood under the median foretold superior survival.

Points on this clone: Its matching antigen is unknown.

Per germline, CDR1 PRHDT and CDR2 FYEKMQ (reference sequence). Trimming took 0 bases from V and 5 from J, leaving 9 bases between them. The CDR3 spans 14 residues. Sequences were derived from PBMCs, sampled around atezolizumab (anti-PD-L1) treatment. The origin of this receptor is a middle-aged man with urothelial cancer. The V and J genes are TRBV13 and TRBJ2-3; no clear D. The CDR3 is CASSLGSQEDTQYF. The CDR3 DNA follows: TGTGCCAGCAGCTTAGGTTCTCAGGAAGATACGCAGTATTTT. Complete variable domain (other parts from reference TRBV13 and TRBJ2-3): AAGVIQSPRHLIKEKRETATLKCYPIPRHDTVYWYQQGPGQDPQFLISFYEKMQSDKGSIPDRFSAQQFSDYHSELNMSSLELGDSALYFCASSLGSQEDTQYFGPGTRLTVL.